These 18 T cell receptor beta chains came from one sample sequenced in a study of blood T cell repertoires in COVID-19. Using immunoSEQ multiplex PCR, the repertoire was profiled, and TCRdb retains in-frame clones only, with some absent. The sample lists over 85,000 clones, about nine tenths occurring once. Sequenced sample: peripheral blood. The origin of the receptors is a male donor with acute or convalescent COVID-19.

The chain employs TRBV7-9 and TRBJ2-2, with TRBD2 matching over 14 bases. V trimming: 5 bases; J trimming: 6 bases; junction bases outside the gene matches: 11. In germline, CDR1 is SEHNR, CDR2 FQNEAQ (reference sequence). The CDR3 covers 18 residues. The CDR3 protein is CASSPGAGLAGVAGELFF. DNA of the CDR3: TGTGCCAGCAGCCCAGGAGCGGGACTAGCGGGGGTAGCCGGGGAGCTGTTTTTT.

The CDR3 DNA sequence: TGCGCCAGCAGCTTGGACACGTCCTATGGCTACACCTTC. Translating it yields CASSLDTSYGYTF. The chain combines TRBV5-1 with TRBJ1-2; D is ambiguous. The CDR3 contains 13 residues. Germline CDR1 is SGHRS and CDR2 is YFSETQ. V lost 0 bases, J lost 4 bases, and 7 bases lay in between.

This sequence joins TRBV4-2 and TRBJ1-3, with D perhaps TRBD1 (5 bases). Per the germline V gene, CDR1 is LGHNA and CDR2 is YNFKEQ. The CDR3 covers 15 residues. The V and J ends lost 1 base and 7 bases respectively, with 14 bases between them. The CDR3 spells CASSQAGFSPNTIYF. The CDR3 nucleotides are TGTGCCAGCAGCCAAGCAGGGTTTAGTCCCAACACCATATATTTT.

Only one count was recorded for this clone. The chain links TRBV19 to TRBJ1-5; D possibly corresponds to TRBD1 (6 bases). CDR1 LNHDA and CDR2 SQIVND come from the germline V gene (reference sequence). The CDR3 runs 14 residues. V was pared by 2 bases and J by 5 bases, with 10 bases between. The CDR3 loop is CASSISYRDQPQHF. CDR3 sequence (DNA): TGTGCCAGTAGTATATCCTACAGGGATCAGCCCCAGCATTTT.

V and J are TRBV28 and TRBJ2-7, with 10 bases that match TRBD2. V lost 5 bases to trimming and J lost 3 bases; unmatched junction nucleotides: 7. There are 15 residues in the CDR3. Looked up from germline, CDR1 is MDHEN and CDR2 is SYDVKM. Written as DNA, the CDR3 is TGTGCCAGCAGTCCGGGGACTAGCGTTCTCTACGAGCAGTACTTC. It specifies CASSPGTSVLYEQYF.

The rearrangement uses TRBV5-6 and TRBJ2-7; 12 bases map to TRBD1. Germline CDR1 is SGHDT and CDR2 is YYEEEE. This CDR3 comprises 14 residues. V lost 4 bases, J lost 5 bases, and 4 bases stayed unmatched. Here the CDR3 DNA reads TGTGCCAGCAGCACGGGACAGGGGGCCGACGAGCAGTACTTC. The encoded protein is CASSTGQGADEQYF.

This clone appeared a few times. This rearrangement joins TRBV6-5 to TRBJ2-7, with 11 bases fitting TRBD1. The junction had 10 bases not matched to a gene; V was cut back by 5 bases and J by 7 bases. The CDR3 contains 15 residues. The germline V gene encodes CDR1 MNHEY and CDR2 SVGAGI. The CDR3 sequence is CASSPTGQGAREQYF. CDR3 nucleotide sequence: TGTGCCAGCAGTCCAACCGGACAGGGGGCGCGGGAGCAGTACTTC.

The J gene is TRBJ1-4, the V gene TRBV28; a weak D match, TRBD1 (5 bases). Germline CDR1 reads MDHEN; CDR2 reads SYDVKM. The CDR3 spans 13 residues. Trimming shortened V by 7 bases and J by 3 bases, and 9 bases separated the two germline ends. CDR3 sequence: CASTSGANEKLFF. In DNA form, the CDR3 reads TGTGCCAGCACGTCGGGGGCTAATGAAAAACTGTTTTTT.

This chain uses TRBV5-1 with TRBJ2-2, with 11 nucleotides matching TRBD1. The CDR3 length is 15 residues. The germline gives CDR1 SGHRS, CDR2 YFSETQ. J gave up 7 bases and V 0 bases, and 2 bases lay outside the gene matches. The CDR3 sequence: CASSLAGTGGGELFF. CDR3 bases: TGCGCCAGCAGCTTGGCCGGGACAGGGGGCGGGGAGCTGTTTTTT. Full variable domain (rest looked up from reference TRBV5-1 and TRBJ2-2): KAGVTQTPRYLIKTRGQQVTLSCSPISGHRSVSWYQQTPGQGLQFLFEYFSETQRNKGNFPGRFSGRQFSNSRSEMNVSTLELGDSALYLCASSLAGTGGGELFFGEGSRLTVL.

This clone was detected only once. This sequence joins TRBV18 and TRBJ2-7; weak D call: TRBD2 (7 bases). The germline CDR1 and CDR2 sequences are KGHSH and LQKENI. Trimming pared 6 bases from V and 2 bases from J, leaving 14 bases between. The CDR3 contains 14 residues. The CDR3 coding sequence is TGTGCCAGCTCGCGTGGGGGGGGGCCCTACGAGCAGTACTTC. Translating gives CASSRGGGPYEQYF.

The V call is TRBV19, the J call TRBJ1-1; perhaps TRBD1 as D (5 bases). The CDR3 extends over 12 amino acids. The germline V gene encodes CDR1 LNHDA and CDR2 SQIVND (reference sequence). V was trimmed by 10 bases and J by 1 base, leaving 10 bases between them. The CDR3 region is CATHDRNTEAFF. CDR3 bases: TGTGCCACTCACGACAGGAACACTGAAGCTTTCTTT.

The chain is built from TRBV19 and TRBJ2-5; D is possibly TRBD2 (6 bases). CDR1 is LNHDA and CDR2 is SQIVND in the germline V gene (reference sequence). Between the trimmed V and J ends, which lost 5 bases and 2 bases, there was a span of 15 bases. CDR3 length: 15 amino acids. CDR3 in amino acids: CASSSGDGGQETQYF. The CDR3 DNA follows: TGTGCCAGTAGTTCGGGGGACGGGGGACAAGAGACCCAGTACTTC. Combining the CDR3 with reference TRBV19 and TRBJ2-5 gives the whole variable domain DGGITQSPKYLFRKEGQNVTLSCEQNLNHDAMYWYRQDPGQGLRLIYYSQIVNDFQKGDIAEGYSVSREKKESFPLTVTSAQKNPTAFYLCASSSGDGGQETQYFGPGTRLLVL.

The chain has TRBV7-2 and TRBJ2-4; maybe TRBD2 (5 bases). The CDR3 has 17 amino acids. The germline V and J ends were trimmed by 1 base and 4 bases, with 17 bases remaining between them. The germline V gene has CDR1 SGHTA and CDR2 FQGNSA. The CDR3: CASSLGVRGSRKNIQYF. DNA of the CDR3: TGTGCCAGCAGCTTAGGCGTTCGGGGATCCCGGAAAAACATTCAGTACTTC.

V usage is TRBV6-5 and J usage is TRBJ1-1; tentative D call: TRBD1 (5 bases). This CDR3 has 13 residues. V lost 6 bases and J lost 6, with 14 bases in between. Looked up from germline, CDR1 is MNHEY and CDR2 is SVGAGI. The CDR3: CASSGHRTAEAFF. The CDR3 bases are TGTGCCAGCAGCGGACACCGGACCGCTGAAGCTTTCTTT.

The chain has TRBV5-6 and TRBJ2-5; 12 bases match TRBD2. This CDR3 region has 16 residues. The V gene end was trimmed by 0 bases and the J gene end by 5 bases; junction bases not matched to a gene: 5. From germline, CDR1 is SGHDT and CDR2 YYEEEE. The chain's CDR3 is CASSLGLAGGPETQYF. The CDR3 DNA sequence: TGTGCCAGCAGCTTGGGGCTAGCGGGGGGGCCCGAGACCCAGTACTTC.

The chain links TRBV6-5 to TRBJ1-5, with a weak D call TRBD1 (6 bases). V was clipped by 10 bases and J by 1 base, with 14 bases between them. Per the germline V gene, CDR1 is MNHEY and CDR2 is SVGAGI. The CDR3 consists of 14 residues. This chain's CDR3 is CATKGVGSNQPQHF. The CDR3 DNA follows: TGTGCCACTAAGGGGGTGGGGAGCAATCAGCCCCAGCATTTT.

The chain combines TRBV24-1 with TRBJ2-7; the D gene is possibly TRBD1 (5 bases). The CDR3 consists of 15 residues. Trimming left V 4 bases short and J 3 bases short, with 15 bases between. Germline CDR1 and CDR2: KGHDR and SFDVKD. Here the CDR3 reads CATSDPRATNYEQYF. The CDR3 DNA follows: TGTGCCACCAGTGACCCCAGGGCCACAAACTACGAGCAGTACTTC.

The chain carries TRBV28 and TRBJ2-2; the D gene is possibly TRBD1 (5 bases). This CDR3 contains 16 residues. Trimming left V 5 bases short and J 7 bases short, with 20 bases between. Germline V gene sequence: CDR1 MDHEN, CDR2 SYDVKM. In DNA, the CDR3 is TGTGCCAGCAGTGGGGCGGCTAGTGAGAGGATCGGGGAGCTGTTTTTT. As protein: CASSGAASERIGELFF. Using reference TRBV28 and TRBJ2-2 for the parts outside the CDR3, the full variable domain is DVKVTQSSRYLVKRTGEKVFLECVQDMDHENMFWYRQDPGLGLRLIYFSYDVKMKEKGDIPEGYSVSREKKERFSLILESASTNQTSMYLCASSGAASERIGELFFGEGSRLTVL.